This TCR beta chain was recorded in a study of identical twins (dated by TCRdb to the mid-2010s). Background on the whole study: The study deep-sequenced TCR alpha and beta repertoires from monozygotic twins, unrelated adults of various ages and cord blood to test whether fetal clonotypes persist. Replicate twin experiments were performed at different times using different library preparation protocols to rule out contamination.

CDR1 SNHLY and CDR2 FYNNEI are derived from the germline V gene. The CDR3 goes from the cysteine to the phenylalanine over 13 residues. CDR3 DNA only is kept here, 39 bases in frame from base 1. Every donor was a healthy Caucasian. Three pairs of female monozygotic twins, all aged roughly 18 to 29 years, were included in the twin cohort. Miltenyi CD45RO+ enrichment and human naive T-cell isolation kits were used to isolate memory (CD45RO+) and naive T cells from PBMC. This clonotype was observed a few times. This receptor's antigen is unknown. The sample holds no much larger clone one base away, and base qualities are not on file. The method was 5' RACE. Sequencing used an Illumina HiSeq 2000. Template switching introduced a universal primer binding site; the final cDNA contained a unique molecular identifier, enabling accurate counting of TCR cDNA molecules. Specific primers in the conserved constant-segment region were used to synthesize first-strand cDNA for the TCR alpha and beta chains. To control for contamination, every cDNA library carried two barcodes: a SMART-Mk sample barcode plus Illumina barcodes. TruSeq adapter sequences along with Illumina sample barcodes were introduced in two successive PCR steps. Sequencing of the TCR alpha and beta cDNA libraries was done on the Illumina HiSeq platform using custom primers. The study's processing was this. Unique molecular identifiers were extracted from raw reads with MiGEC, and CDR3 positions were determined with MiXCR. Recombination models were inferred per individual with the repgenHMM and IGoR tools using an EM algorithm. The analysis of shared clonotypes was done with the tcR package in R, with sharing normalized by the product of cloneset sizes. To study raw recombination without the effects of thymic and clonal selection, out-of-frame nonproductive sequences were analyzed. TCRdb cleaned the public reads at Q25 with fastp, built clones with MiXCR and kept in-frame beta chains. Entries that share a CDR3 protein sequence are merged under the most common genes and DNA. The V and J calls were determined by TCRdb, not by the authors. The sample table shows roughly 290,000 distinct CDR3 sequences, and approximately 8.5% are seen once. Together, the top ten hold 2.1% of the sample.

The paper as a whole reports these results and caveats: Recombination models systematically underestimated out-of-frame TCR alpha sharing in monozygotic twins but agreed with sharing between unrelated individuals. Abundant cord blood beta clonotypes carried fewer insertions; young adult naive repertoires showed a weaker similar trend, while memory repertoires showed none. Zero-insertion analyses could be partly confounded by invariant T cells such as MAIT and iNKT, though diverse VJ usage argued against such confounding for most clonotypes. Compared with coincidental sharing between unrelated individuals, out-of-frame TCR alpha sequences shared between twins had an excess of sequences with low generation probability. Because the same donors could not be followed over many years, the conclusions relied on cross-sectional statistical analysis. In beta out-of-frame sequences, excess twin sharing was weaker, because having fewer shared sequences lowered the signal-to-noise ratio.

These data were also reused for a study on yellow fever vaccine responses in identical twins. Per that second paper: According to the authors, the vaccine-induced T cell response in identical twins seemed to be partly convergent and partly specific to each individual. In identical twins, the study followed T cell clones that responded to the vaccine with precision.

The sample comprised memory (CD45RO+) T cells sorted from blood. Explained via the paper, the cell subset or site label denotes: CD45RO+ enriched T cells. The receptor was isolated from a woman aged 18-30 years in good health. The rearranged segments are TRBV2 and TRBJ2-2, with no D gene named confidently. In nucleotides, the sequence is TGTCTCTTGACCCTACCCCGCGGCGGGGAGCTGTTTTTT. This sequence encodes CLLTLPRGGELFF.